This note documents a single TCR beta chain sequence. This CDR3 is built from 15 residues. Deletions cut 2 bases from V and 4 bases from J, with 11 bases between. Germline loops: CDR1 SGHDN, CDR2 FVKESK. The data are from a study of blood T cell repertoires in COVID-19. About the study: The United States, Italy and Spain were the sources of the acute and convalescent COVID-19 samples. PBMCs, B-cell-depleted T cells, or T cells provided the cDNA or gDNA that made up the material.

Under the authors' procedure: Using reference gene primer amplification, nucleated cell counts were estimated. Repertoires were generated with immunoSEQ multiplex PCR, while TCRdb's copy carries only in-frame clones and drops some. That table furnishes V, J and clone size, whereas the DNA furnished D and trimming. Of about 670,000 clones detected, approximately 90% appear once; the ten largest clones hold roughly 0.25%. Sequencing used peripheral blood. This sequence originates from a woman aged 18-29 years with acute or convalescent COVID-19. The chain couples TRBV14 to TRBJ1-4; no clear D gene. For the CDR3, the DNA is TGTGCCAGCAGCCAAACTACAAGTTTTAATGAAAAACTGTTTTTT. Its protein is CASSQTTSFNEKLFF. The whole variable domain, filled in from reference TRBV14 and TRBJ1-4, reads EAGVTQFPSHSVIEKGQTVTLRCDPISGHDNLYWYRRVMGKEIKFLLHFVKESKQDESGMPNNRFLAERTGGTYSTLKVQPAELEDSGVYFCASSQTTSFNEKLFFGSGTQLSVL.